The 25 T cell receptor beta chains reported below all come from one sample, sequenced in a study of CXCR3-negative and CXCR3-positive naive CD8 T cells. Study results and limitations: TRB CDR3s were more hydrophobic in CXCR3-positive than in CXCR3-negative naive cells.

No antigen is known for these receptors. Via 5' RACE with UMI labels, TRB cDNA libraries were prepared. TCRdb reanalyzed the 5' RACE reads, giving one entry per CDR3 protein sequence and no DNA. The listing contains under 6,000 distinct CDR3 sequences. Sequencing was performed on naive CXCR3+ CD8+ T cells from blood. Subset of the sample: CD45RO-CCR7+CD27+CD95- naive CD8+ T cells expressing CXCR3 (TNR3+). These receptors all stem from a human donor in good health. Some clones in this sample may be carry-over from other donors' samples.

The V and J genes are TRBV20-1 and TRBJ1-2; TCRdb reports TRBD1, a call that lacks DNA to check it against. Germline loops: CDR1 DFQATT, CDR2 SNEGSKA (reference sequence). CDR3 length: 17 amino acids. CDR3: CSARAPGQGFYYDGYTF.

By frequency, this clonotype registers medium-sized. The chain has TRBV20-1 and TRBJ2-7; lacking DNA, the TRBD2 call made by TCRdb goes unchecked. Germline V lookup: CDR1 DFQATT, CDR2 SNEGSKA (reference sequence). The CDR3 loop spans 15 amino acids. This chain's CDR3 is CSASSLAGVSHEQYF.

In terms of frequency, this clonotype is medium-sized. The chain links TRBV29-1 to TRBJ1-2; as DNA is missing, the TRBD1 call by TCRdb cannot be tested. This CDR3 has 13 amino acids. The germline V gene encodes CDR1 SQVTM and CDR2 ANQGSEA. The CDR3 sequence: CSVEDRDNYGYTF.

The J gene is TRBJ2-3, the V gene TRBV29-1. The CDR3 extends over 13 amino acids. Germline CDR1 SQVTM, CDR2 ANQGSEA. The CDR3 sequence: CSVENWATDTQYF.

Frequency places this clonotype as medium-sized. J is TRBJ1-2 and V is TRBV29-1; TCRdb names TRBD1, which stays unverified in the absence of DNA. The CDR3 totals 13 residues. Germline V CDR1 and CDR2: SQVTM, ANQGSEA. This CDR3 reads CSAVETGNYGYTF. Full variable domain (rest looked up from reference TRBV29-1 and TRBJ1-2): SAVISQKPSRDICQRGTSLTIQCQVDSQVTMMFWYRQQPGQSLTLIATANQGSEATYESGFVIDKFPISRPNLTFSTLTVSNMSPEDSSIYLCSAVETGNYGYTFGSGTRLTVV.

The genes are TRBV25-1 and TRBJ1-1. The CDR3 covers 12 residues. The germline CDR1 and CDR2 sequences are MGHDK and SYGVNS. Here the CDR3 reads CASSEWVTEAFF.

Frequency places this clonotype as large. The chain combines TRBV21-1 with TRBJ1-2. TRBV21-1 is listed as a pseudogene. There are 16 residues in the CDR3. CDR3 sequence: CASSKEGFLIFYGYTF.

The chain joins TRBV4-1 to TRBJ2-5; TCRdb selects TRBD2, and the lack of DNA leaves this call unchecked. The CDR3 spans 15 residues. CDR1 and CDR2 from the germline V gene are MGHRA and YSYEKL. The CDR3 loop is CASSPTSSGAETQYF.

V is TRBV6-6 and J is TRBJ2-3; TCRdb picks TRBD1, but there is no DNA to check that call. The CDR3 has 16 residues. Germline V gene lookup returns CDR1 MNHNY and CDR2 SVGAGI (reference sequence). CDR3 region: CASSYSQRGPTDTQYF.

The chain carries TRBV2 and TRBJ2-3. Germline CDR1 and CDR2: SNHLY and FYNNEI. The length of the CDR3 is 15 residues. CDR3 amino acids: CASSGILSTTDTQYF.

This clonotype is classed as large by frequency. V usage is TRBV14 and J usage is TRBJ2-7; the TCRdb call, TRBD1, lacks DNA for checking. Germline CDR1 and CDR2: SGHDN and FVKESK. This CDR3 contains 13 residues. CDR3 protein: CASSQSQGGEQYF.

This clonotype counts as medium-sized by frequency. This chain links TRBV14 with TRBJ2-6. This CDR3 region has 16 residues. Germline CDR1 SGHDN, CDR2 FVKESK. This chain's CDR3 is CASSQVPASGANVLTF.

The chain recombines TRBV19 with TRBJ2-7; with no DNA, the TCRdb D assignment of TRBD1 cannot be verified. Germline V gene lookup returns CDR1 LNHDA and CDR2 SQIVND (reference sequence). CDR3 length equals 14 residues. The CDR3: CASHKQGDLREQYF.

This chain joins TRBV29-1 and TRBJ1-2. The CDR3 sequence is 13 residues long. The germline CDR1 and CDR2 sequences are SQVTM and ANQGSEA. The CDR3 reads CSVDFQLSYGYTF.

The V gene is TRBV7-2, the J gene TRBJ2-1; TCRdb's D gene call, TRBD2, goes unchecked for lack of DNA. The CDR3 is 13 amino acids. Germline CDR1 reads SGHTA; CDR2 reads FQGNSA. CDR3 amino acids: CASSSTNQEEQFF.

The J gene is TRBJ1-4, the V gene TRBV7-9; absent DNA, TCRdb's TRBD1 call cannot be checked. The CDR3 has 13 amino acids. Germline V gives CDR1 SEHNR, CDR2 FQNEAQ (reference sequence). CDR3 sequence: CASSRDEVEKLFF.

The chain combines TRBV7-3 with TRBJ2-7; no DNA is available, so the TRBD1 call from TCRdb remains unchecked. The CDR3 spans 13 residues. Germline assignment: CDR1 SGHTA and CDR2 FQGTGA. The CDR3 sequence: CASSPAGDYEQYF.

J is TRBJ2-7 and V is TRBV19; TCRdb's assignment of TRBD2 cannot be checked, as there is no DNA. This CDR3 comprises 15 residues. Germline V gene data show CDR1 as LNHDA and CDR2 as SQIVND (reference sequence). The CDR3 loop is CASSPGLAGVYEQYF.

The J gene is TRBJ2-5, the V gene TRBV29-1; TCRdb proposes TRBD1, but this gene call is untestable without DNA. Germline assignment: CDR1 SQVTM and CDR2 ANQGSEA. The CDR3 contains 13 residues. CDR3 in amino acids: CSVVGTLEETQYF.

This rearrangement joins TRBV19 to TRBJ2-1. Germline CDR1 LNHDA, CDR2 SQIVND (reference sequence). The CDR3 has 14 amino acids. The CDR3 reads CASSRQALDNEQFF.

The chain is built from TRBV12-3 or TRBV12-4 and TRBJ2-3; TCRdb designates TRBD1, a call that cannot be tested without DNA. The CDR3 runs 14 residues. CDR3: CASRKTGETDTQYF.

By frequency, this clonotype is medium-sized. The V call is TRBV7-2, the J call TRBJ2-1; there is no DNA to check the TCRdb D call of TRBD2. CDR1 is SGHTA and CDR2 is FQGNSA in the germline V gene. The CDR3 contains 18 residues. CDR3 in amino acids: CASSQQTTGLAGTNEQFF.

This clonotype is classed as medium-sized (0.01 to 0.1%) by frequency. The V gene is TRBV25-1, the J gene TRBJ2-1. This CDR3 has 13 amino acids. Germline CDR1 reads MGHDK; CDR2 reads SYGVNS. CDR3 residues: CASSAGAPNEQFF.

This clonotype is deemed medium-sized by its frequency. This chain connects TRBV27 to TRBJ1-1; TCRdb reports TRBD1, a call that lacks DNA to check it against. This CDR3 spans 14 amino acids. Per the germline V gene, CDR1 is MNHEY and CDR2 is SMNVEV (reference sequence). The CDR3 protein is CASSFGARNTEAFF.

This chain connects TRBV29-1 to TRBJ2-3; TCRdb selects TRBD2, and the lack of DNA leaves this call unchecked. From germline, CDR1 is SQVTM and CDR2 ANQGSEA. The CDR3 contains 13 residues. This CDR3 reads CSGTSGNTDTQYF.